One TCR beta chain is described in this entry. The sample comes from a study of cytomegalovirus exposure and HLA in healthy donors. The PCR ran on 60 Vbeta and 13 Jbeta primers. Clones were sequenced by immunoSEQ multiplex PCR, and TCRdb holds only the in-frame ones, with some missing. Of roughly 180,000 clones detected, approximately 80% appear once; the ten largest clones hold 2% to 2.5%. Unmatched junction bases numbered 16, after V lost 5 bases and J lost 7 bases. This CDR3 is built from 18 residues. CDR1 is MDHEN and CDR2 is SYDVKM in the germline V gene. This rearrangement joins TRBV28 to TRBJ1-6; 8 bases are shared with TRBD1. This clonotype was obtained from a male donor in good health and CMV-seronegative. The sequencing sample was made of PBMCs. CDR3 DNA sequence: TGTGCCAGCAGTCCCCAAACCCCTGACAGGGGATGGAATTCACCCCTCCACTTT. Amino acid sequence: CASSPQTPDRGWNSPLHF.